This TCR beta chain is from a study of Ad26.COV2.S vaccination and SARS-CoV-2 variants. Germline loops: CDR1 SGHDN, CDR2 FVKESK. Trimming shortened V by 1 base and J by 6 bases, and 9 bases separated the two germline ends. The CDR3 is made up of 13 amino acids. Treatment given: about 20 received Ad26.COV2.S at low or high dose, single or two shots; several received placebo; per-sample allocation not given. The study sampled participants on day 63 after the first vaccine or placebo injection. The repertoire was sequenced with immunoSEQ multiplex PCR; TCRdb's copy has only in-frame clones and lacks some. Of more than 400,000 clones detected, approximately 92% appear once; the ten largest clones hold more than 1.5%.

Material: peripheral blood, obtained in a trial of Ad26.COV2.S vaccine versus placebo. The clonotype originates from a person aged 18 to 65 who received the Ad26.COV2.S COVID-19 vaccine or a placebo. The chain employs TRBV14 and TRBJ1-2; D is undetermined. The CDR3 region is CASSQGPADGYTF. CDR3 bases: TGTGCCAGCAGCCAAGGGCCCGCCGATGGCTACACCTTC.